Listed below are T cell receptor beta chains from one sample, sequenced in a study of Graves' ophthalmopathy and Graves' hyperthyroidism. TCRdb independently ran MiXCR on the multiplex PCR reads; one entry per CDR3 protein. The sample includes roughly 500,000 distinct CDR3 sequences, 14% of them seen just once. The sequencing sample was made of blood. These receptor sequences come from a woman aged 30 to 39 with Graves' ophthalmopathy. Both conserved end residues are trimmed from each CDR3.

V: TRBV20-1
J: TRBJ2-5
CDR3: SAELAGGNQETQY

V: TRBV6-2/TRBV6-3
J: TRBJ2-7
CDR3: ASSYLGTSGTYEQY

V: TRBV6-1
J: TRBJ2-2
CDR3: ASSAGFSTGELF

V: TRBV2
J: TRBJ1-2
CDR3: ASILGQGMRGYT

V: TRBV6-1
J: TRBJ2-5
CDR3: ASHYRETQY

V: TRBV27
J: TRBJ2-2
CDR3: ASSPGTIMTGELF

V: TRBV10-3
J: TRBJ2-5
CDR3: AISLGGRETQY

V: TRBV6-1
J: TRBJ2-7
CDR3: ASKLAGSYEQY

V: TRBV30
J: TRBJ1-2
CDR3: AWSGQGANYGYT

V: TRBV12-3/TRBV12-4
J: TRBJ1-5
CDR3: ASSLATGTGFRQPQH

V: TRBV28
J: TRBJ2-7
CDR3: ASSFVIANPGEQY

V: TRBV7-9
J: TRBJ2-2
CDR3: ASSDRAYTGDLF

V: TRBV12-3/TRBV12-4
J: TRBJ2-7
CDR3: ASSRRSDEQY

V: TRBV30
J: TRBJ2-2
CDR3: AWTPGTGELF

V: TRBV20-1
J: TRBJ2-7
CDR3: SARARTGRNEQY

V: TRBV7-2
J: TRBJ1-3
CDR3: ASSLASTGGNTIY

V: TRBV20-1
J: TRBJ2-7
CDR3: SARDGGHEQY

V: TRBV11-1
J: TRBJ1-3
CDR3: ASSLAISQPGNTIY

V: TRBV19
J: TRBJ1-2
CDR3: ASSIAAGDYGYT

V: TRBV4-1
J: TRBJ1-6
CDR3: ASSLIHRGIGSPLH

V: TRBV5-1
J: TRBJ2-5
CDR3: ASSLEGGGQY

V: TRBV11-1
J: TRBJ2-2
CDR3: ASSPPTSGVPGELF

V: TRBV28
J: TRBJ1-1
CDR3: ASSSAGGGTEAF

V: TRBV13
J: TRBJ1-1
CDR3: ASSSNRFMNTEAF

V: TRBV6-1
J: TRBJ2-7
CDR3: ASRPTVSSYEQY

V: TRBV27
J: TRBJ1-5
CDR3: ASSLSGQWNQPQH

V: TRBV6-1
J: TRBJ1-6
CDR3: ATNPAPGLRSPLH

V: TRBV11-2
J: TRBJ2-5
CDR3: ASSSSRGGGVEETQY

V: TRBV19
J: TRBJ1-2
CDR3: ASSVHGTANYGYT

V: TRBV7-8
J: TRBJ1-5
CDR3: ASSPRTGFNQPQH

V: TRBV15
J: TRBJ2-7
CDR3: ATSPYRGYEQY

V: TRBV12-3/TRBV12-4
J: TRBJ1-5
CDR3: ASSVGTENQPQH

V: TRBV12-3/TRBV12-4
J: TRBJ1-2
CDR3: ASSSGQAGSYGYT

V: TRBV20-1
J: TRBJ1-5
CDR3: SARGRDGGNQPQH

V: TRBV6-1
J: TRBJ2-7
CDR3: ASSASGSSYEQY

V: TRBV6-5
J: TRBJ2-5
CDR3: ASSYSSSGGRGETQY

V: TRBV30
J: TRBJ2-5
CDR3: AWKAPPVKETQY